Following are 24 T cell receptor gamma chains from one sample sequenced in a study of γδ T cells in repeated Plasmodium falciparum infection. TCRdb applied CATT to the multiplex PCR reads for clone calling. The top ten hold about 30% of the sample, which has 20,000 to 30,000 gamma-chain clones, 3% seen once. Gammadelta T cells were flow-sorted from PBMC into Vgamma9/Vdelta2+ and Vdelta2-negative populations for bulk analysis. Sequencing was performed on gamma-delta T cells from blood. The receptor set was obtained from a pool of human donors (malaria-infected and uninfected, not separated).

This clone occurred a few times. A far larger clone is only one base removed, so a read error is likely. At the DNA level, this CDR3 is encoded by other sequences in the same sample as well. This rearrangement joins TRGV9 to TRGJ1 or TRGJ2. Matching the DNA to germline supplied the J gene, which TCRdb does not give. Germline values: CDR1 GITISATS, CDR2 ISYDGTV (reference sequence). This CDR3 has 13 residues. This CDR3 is CALWGRYYDKKLF. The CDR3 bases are TGCGCCTTGTGGGGAAGGTATTACGATAAGAAACTCTTT.

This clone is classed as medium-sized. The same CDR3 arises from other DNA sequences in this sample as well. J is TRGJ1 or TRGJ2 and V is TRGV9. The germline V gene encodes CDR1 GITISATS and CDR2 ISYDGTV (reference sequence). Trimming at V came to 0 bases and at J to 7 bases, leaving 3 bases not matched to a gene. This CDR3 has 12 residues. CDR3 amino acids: CALWEVCYKKLF. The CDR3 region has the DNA TGTGCCTTGTGGGAGGTGTGCTATAAGAAACTCTTT.

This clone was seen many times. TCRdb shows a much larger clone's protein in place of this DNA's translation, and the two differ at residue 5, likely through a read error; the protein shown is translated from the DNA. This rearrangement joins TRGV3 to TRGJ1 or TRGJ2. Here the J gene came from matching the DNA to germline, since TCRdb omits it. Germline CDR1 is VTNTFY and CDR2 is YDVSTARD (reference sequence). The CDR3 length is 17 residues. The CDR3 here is CATWNRRQPVNYYKKLF. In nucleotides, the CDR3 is TGTGCCACCTGGAACAGGCGACAGCCCGTGAATTATTATAAGAAACTCTTT.

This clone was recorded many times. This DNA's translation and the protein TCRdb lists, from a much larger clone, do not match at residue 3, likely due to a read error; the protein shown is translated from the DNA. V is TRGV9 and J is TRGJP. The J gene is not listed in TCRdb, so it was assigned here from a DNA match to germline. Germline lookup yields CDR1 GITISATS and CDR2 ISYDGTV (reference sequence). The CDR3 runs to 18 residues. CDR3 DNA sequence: TGTGCCTCGTGGGAGGTGACCCAATCGGAGTTGGGCAAAAAAATCAAGGTATTT. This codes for CASWEVTQSELGKKIKVF.

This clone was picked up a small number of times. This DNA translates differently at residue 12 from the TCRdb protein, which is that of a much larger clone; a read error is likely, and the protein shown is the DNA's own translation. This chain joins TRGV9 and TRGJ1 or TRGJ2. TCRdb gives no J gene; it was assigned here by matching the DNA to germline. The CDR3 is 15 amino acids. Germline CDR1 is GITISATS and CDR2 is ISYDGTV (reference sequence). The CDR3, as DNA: TGTGCCTTGTGGGAGGTGCAGAGCCTTATTTATGAGAAACTCTTT. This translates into CALWEVQSLIYEKLF.

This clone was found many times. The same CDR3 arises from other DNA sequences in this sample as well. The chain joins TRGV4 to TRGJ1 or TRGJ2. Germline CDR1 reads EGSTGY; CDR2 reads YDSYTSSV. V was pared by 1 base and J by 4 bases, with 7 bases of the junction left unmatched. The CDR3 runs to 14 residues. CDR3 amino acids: CATWDGPPYYKKLF. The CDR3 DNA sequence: TGTGCCACCTGGGATGGCCCTCCGTATTATAAGAAACTCTTT.

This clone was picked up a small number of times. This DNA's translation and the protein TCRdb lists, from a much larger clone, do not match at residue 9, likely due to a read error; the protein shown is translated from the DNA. CDR3 sequence (DNA): TGTGCCACCTGGGATGGCCGTCGCGTTTATAAGAAACTCTTT. It yields the protein CATWDGRRVYKKLF. The chain uses TRGV4 and TRGJ1 or TRGJ2. Because TCRdb records no J gene, it was assigned here through a match of the DNA to germline. The CDR3 spans 14 residues. V lost 1 base, J lost 6 bases, and 9 bases stayed unmatched. Germline loops: CDR1 EGSTGY, CDR2 YDSYTSSV.

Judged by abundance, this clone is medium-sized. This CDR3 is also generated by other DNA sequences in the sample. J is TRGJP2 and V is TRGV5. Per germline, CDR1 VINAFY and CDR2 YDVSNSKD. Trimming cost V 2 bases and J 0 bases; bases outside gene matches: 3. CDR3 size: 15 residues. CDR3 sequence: CATWDTDSSDWIKTF. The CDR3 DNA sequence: TGTGCCACCTGGGACACAGATAGTAGTGATTGGATCAAGACGTTT.

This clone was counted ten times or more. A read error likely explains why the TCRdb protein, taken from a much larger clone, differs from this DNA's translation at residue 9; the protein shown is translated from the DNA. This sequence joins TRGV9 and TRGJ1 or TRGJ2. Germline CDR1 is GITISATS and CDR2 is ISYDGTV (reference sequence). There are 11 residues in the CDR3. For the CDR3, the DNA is TGTGCCTTGTGGGAGGTGCCTAAGAGACTCTTT. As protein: CALWEVPKRLF.

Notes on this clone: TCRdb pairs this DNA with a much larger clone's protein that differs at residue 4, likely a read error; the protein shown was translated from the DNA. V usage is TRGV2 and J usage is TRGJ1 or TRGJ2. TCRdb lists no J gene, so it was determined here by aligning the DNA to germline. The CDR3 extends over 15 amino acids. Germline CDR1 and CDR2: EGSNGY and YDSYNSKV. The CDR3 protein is CATGDGRADYYKKLF. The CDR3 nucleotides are TGTGCCACCGGGGACGGGAGGGCTGATTATTATAAGAAACTCTTT.

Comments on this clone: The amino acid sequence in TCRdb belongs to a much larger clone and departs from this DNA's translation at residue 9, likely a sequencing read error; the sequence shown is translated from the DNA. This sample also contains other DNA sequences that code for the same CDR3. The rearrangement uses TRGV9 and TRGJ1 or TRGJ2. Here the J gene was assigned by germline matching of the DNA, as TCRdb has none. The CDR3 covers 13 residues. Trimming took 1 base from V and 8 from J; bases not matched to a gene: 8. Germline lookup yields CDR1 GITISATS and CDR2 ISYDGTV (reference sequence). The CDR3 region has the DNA TGTGCCTTGTGGGAGGTTCGTGAAGATAAGAAACTCTTT. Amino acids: CALWEVREDKKLF.

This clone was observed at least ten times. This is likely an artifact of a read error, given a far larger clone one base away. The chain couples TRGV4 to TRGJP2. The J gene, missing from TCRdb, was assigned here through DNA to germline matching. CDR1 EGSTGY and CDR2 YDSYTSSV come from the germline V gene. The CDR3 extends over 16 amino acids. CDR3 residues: CATRDGLLGSDWIKTF. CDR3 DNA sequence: TGTGCCACCAGGGATGGGCTCCTAGGTAGTGATTGGATCAAGACGTTT.

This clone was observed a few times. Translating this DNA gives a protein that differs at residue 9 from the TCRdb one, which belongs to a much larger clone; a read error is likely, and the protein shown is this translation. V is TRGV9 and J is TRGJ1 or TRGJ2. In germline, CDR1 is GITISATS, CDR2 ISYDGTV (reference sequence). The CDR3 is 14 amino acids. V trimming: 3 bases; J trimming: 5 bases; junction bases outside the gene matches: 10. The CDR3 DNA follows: TGTGCCTTGTGGGAGCCCCGGGGACATTATAAGAAACTCTTT. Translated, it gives CALWEPRGHYKKLF.

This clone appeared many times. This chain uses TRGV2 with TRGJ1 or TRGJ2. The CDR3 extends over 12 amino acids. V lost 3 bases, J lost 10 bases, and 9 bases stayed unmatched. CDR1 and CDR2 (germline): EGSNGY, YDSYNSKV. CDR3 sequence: CATWDWASKKLF. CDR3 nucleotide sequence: TGTGCCACCTGGGACTGGGCGTCGAAGAAACTCTTT.

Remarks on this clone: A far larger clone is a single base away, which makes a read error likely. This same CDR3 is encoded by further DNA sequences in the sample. CDR3 loop: CALWEPIYYKKLF. The CDR3 region has the DNA TGTGCCTTGTGGGAGCCGATTTATTACAAGAAACTCTTT. This chain joins TRGV9 and TRGJ1 or TRGJ2. No J gene was available from TCRdb, and it was assigned here by a germline match of the DNA. Germline CDR1 GITISATS, CDR2 ISYDGTV (reference sequence). This CDR3 is built from 13 residues.

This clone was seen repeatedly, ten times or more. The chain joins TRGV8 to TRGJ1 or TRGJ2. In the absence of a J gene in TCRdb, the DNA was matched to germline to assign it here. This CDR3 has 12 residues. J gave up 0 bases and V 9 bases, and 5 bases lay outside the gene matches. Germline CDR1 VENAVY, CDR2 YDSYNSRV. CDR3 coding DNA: TGTGCCACCGTCCCGAATTATTATAAGAAACTCTTT. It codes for CATVPNYYKKLF.

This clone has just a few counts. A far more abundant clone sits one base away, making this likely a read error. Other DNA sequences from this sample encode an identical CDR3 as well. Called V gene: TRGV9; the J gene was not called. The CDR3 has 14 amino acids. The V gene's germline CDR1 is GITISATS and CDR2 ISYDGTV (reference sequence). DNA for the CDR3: TGTGCCTTGTGGGAGGTGCGAGGAGGAGGTAAGAAACTCTTC. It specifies CALWEVRGGGKKLF.

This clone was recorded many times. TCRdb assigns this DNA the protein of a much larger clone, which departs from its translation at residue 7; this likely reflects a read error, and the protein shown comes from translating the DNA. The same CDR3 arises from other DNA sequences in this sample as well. The CDR3 protein is CALWEVRGELGKKIKVF. The CDR3 bases are TGTGCCTTGTGGGAGGTGCGAGGAGAGTTGGGCAAAAAAATCAAGGTATTT. This chain connects TRGV9 to TRGJP. The J gene is not listed in TCRdb, so it was assigned here from a DNA match to germline. V trimming: 0 bases; J trimming: 6 bases; junction bases outside the gene matches: 5. The germline CDR1 and CDR2 sequences are GITISATS and ISYDGTV (reference sequence). The CDR3 has 17 amino acids.

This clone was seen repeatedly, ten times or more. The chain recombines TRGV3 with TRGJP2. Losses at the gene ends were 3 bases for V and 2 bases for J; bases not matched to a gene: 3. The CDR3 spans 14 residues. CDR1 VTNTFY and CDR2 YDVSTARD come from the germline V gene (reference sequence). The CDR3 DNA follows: TGTGCCACCTGGGACCCCAGTAGTGATTGGATCAAGACGTTT. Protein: CATWDPSSDWIKTF.

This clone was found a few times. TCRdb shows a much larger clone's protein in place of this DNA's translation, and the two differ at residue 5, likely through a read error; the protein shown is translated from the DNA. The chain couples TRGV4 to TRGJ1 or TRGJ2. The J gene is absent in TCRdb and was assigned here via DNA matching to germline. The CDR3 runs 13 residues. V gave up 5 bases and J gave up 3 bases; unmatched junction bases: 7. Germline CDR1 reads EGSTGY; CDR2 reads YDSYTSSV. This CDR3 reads CATWVARYYKKLF. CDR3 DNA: TGTGCCACCTGGGTTGCCCGTTATTATAAGAAACTCTTT.

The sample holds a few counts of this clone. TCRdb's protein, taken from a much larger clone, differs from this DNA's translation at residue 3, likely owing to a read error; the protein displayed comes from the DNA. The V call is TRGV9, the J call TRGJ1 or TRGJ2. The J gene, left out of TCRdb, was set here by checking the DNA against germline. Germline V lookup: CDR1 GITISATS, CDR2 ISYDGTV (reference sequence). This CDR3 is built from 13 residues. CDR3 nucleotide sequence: TGTGCCATGTGGGAGCCTTTGTGGTATAAGAAACTCTTT. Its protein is CAMWEPLWYKKLF.

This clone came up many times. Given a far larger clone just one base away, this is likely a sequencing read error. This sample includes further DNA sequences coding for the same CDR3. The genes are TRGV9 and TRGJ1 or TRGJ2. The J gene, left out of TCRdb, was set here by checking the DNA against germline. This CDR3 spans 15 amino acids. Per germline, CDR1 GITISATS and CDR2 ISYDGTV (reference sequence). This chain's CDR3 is CALWEVRGGRYKKLF. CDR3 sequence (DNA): TGTGCTTTGTGGGAGGTACGCGGGGGTAGGTATAAGAAACTCTTT.

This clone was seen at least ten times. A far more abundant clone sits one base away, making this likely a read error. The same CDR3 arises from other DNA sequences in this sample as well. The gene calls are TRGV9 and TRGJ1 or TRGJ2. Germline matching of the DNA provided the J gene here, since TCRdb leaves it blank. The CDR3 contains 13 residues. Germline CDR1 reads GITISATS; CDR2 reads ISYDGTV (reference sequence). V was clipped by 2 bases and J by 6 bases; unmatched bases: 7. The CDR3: CALWEAPLYKKLF. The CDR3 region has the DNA TGTGCCTTGTGGGAGGCGCCTCTTTATAAGAAACTCTTT.

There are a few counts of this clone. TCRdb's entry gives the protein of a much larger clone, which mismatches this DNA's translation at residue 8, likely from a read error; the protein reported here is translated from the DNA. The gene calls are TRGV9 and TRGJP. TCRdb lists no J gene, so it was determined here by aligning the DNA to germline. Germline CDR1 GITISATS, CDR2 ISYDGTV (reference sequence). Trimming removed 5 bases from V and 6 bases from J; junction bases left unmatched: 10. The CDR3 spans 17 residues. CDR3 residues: CALWVLLRELGKKIKVF. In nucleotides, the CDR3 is TGTGCCTTGTGGGTACTCCTCCGAGAGTTGGGCAAAAAAATCAAGGTATTT.